The present T cell receptor beta chain was sequenced within a study of response to subunit inactivated influenza vaccine. Study findings and constraints: The study's authors posited that every seasonal influenza vaccination enlists few new T cells.

Via MiXCR, TCRdb re-called the RT-PCR reads, giving one row per CDR3 protein. Here the sample spans approximately 530,000 distinct CDR3 sequences, roughly 8.2% being singletons. Germline V gene data show CDR1 as GTSNPN and CDR2 as SVGIG (reference sequence). This CDR3 comprises 14 residues. J was trimmed by 0 bases and V by 5 bases; bases with no gene match: 3. To note about this clonotype: Antigen: not known.

Sequenced here: PBMCs from blood, sampled 23 months after vaccination. This TCR derives from a man between 50 and 70 years old who received an inactivated influenza vaccine. The chain employs TRBV30 and TRBJ2-3; 9 bases fit TRBD2. In DNA, the CDR3 is TGTGCCTGGGCTAGCGGGATTAGCACAGATACGCAGTATTTT. Protein: CAWASGISTDTQYF.